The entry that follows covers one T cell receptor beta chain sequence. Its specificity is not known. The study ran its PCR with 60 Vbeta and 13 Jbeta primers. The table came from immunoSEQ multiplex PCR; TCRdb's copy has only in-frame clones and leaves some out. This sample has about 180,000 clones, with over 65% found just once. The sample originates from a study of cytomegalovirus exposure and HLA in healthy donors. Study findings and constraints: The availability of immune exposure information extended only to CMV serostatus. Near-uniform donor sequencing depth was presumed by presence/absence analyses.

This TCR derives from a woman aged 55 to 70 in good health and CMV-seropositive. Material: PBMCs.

CDR3 bases: TGTGCCAGCAGCTTAAGGGCTAGCGGGAGCCACAATGAGCAGTTCTTC. Protein: CASSLRASGSHNEQFF. V gene TRBV7-9 combines with J gene TRBJ2-1; 10 bases are a match to TRBD2. Germline V gene lookup returns CDR1 SEHNR and CDR2 FQNEAQ (reference sequence). This CDR3 is 16 amino acids long. With V trimmed by 2 bases and J by 5 bases, 6 bases remained unmatched. Full variable domain (outside the CDR3, taken from reference TRBV7-9 and TRBJ2-1): DTGVSQNPRHKITKRGQNVTFRCDPISEHNRLYWYRQTLGQGPEFLTYFQNEAQLEKSRLLSDRFSAERPKGSFSTLEIQRTEQGDSAMYLCASSLRASGSHNEQFFGPGTRLTVL.